The 3 T cell receptor beta chains below were found in one sample sequenced in a study of T cells expressing NK-cell markers. Following a re-call of the 5' RACE reads, TCRdb has one entry per CDR3 protein and lacks DNA. The listing contains about 550,000 distinct CDR3 sequences. Sequences were obtained from blood T cells: a sorted CD56 or NKG2C T cell subset, CD4+ or CD8+ T cells, or bulk PBMC T cells (not recorded which). These receptors were taken from a man aged 18-30 years in good health.

The chain combines TRBV12-3 or TRBV12-4 with TRBJ1-1; TCRdb selects TRBD1, and the lack of DNA leaves this call unchecked. The CDR3 has 16 residues. The CDR3 spells CASSLDFRGVKTEAFF.

The genes are TRBV29-1 and TRBJ2-7. This CDR3 comprises 11 residues. Germline V gene sequence: CDR1 SQVTM, CDR2 ANQGSEA. CDR3 in amino acids: CSVVRAYEQYF.

This sequence joins TRBV7-9 and TRBJ1-1; TCRdb names TRBD1, which stays unverified in the absence of DNA. The CDR3 spans 15 residues. Germline V lookup: CDR1 SEHNR, CDR2 FQNEAQ (reference sequence). This CDR3 is CASSLGGRVNTEAFF.